These 2 T cell receptor beta chains were sequenced from one sample in a study of blood T cells in healthy people across ages (dated by TCRdb to 2013 to 2016). The library relied on 5' RACE. The instrument was an Illumina HiSeq 2500. The second PCR ran for about 6 to 12 cycles and used a J-beta primer mix along with a sample-barcoded 5' primer. The raw public data were reprocessed by TCRdb itself: fastp quality trimming at Q25, MiXCR clonotype calling, in-frame beta chains only. Here each entry gathers all rows of one CDR3 protein and keeps the most common genes and DNA. The sample data list over a million distinct CDR3 sequences, and 45% of these were observed just once. Of the sample, approximately 20% is held by the ten largest clones. Sequencing input: blood. Receptors originate from a woman between 55 and 75 years old in good health.

This clonotype was detected only a few times. The chain joins TRBV2 to TRBJ2-7; D not certain. Germline CDR1 reads SNHLY; CDR2 reads FYNNEI. The V and J ends lost 2 bases and 1 base respectively, with 9 bases between them. This CDR3 comprises 14 residues. Here the CDR3 reads CASSERVRSYEQYF. CDR3 coding DNA: TGTGCCAGCAGTGAAAGGGTGAGATCCTACGAGCAGTACTTC.

This clonotype has ten or more counts. The chain couples TRBV29-1 to TRBJ2-7, with a tentative D call TRBD1 (6 bases). The DNA end lines up better with TRBJ2-5; the J call may be wrong. This CDR3 region has 11 residues. The germline V gene has CDR1 SQVTM and CDR2 ANQGSEA. CDR3 in DNA: TGCAGCGTCCAAAGGGGGGAGACCCAGTACTTC. It yields the protein CSVQRGETQYF.